Here is one TCR beta chain with its context. What it binds is not known. 13 Jbeta primers and 60 Vbeta primers were used for the PCR. TCRdb's table, derived via immunoSEQ multiplex PCR, lists solely in-frame clones and lacks some. The sample has 160,000 or so clones; approximately 86% are singletons. Germline assignment: CDR1 LNHDA and CDR2 SQIVND (reference sequence). The junction had 5 bases not matched to a gene; V was cut back by 11 bases and J by 7 bases. The CDR3 loop spans 11 amino acids. This specimen comes from a study of cytomegalovirus exposure and HLA in healthy donors. The study, taken as a whole, reports: In a later analysis, a genetic analysis reported fewer productive-TCR N-insertions in an Asian-associated ancestry cluster than the cohort average. CMV antigen specificity of a few CMV-associated chains was confirmed in vitro. An apparent linkage of common viral pathogens to several of the most significant clusters emerged in a later analysis.

Input material: PBMCs. V usage is TRBV19 and J usage is TRBJ2-1; TRBD1 matches 7 bases. The clonotype was recovered from a woman between 18 and 30 years old in good health and CMV-seronegative. The CDR3 DNA is TGTGCCTCTCTCAGGGGGAATGAGCAGTTCTTC. Translation: CASLRGNEQFF.